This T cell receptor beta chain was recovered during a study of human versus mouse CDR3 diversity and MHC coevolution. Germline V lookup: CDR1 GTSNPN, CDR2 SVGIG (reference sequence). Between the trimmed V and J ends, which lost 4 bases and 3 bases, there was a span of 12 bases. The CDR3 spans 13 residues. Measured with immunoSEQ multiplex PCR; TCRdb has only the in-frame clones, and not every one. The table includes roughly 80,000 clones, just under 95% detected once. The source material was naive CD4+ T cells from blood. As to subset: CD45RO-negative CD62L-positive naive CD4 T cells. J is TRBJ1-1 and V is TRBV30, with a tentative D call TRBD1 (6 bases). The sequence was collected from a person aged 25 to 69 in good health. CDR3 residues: CAWNTGSHTEAFF. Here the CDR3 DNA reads TGTGCCTGGAACACAGGGAGTCACACTGAAGCTTTCTTT.